Each of the 10 T cell receptor beta chains below was sequenced from the same sample in a study of identical twins. TCRdb passed the 5' RACE reads through MiXCR, listing each CDR3 protein once. The table has under 250,000 distinct CDR3 sequences, around 6.9% seen once. The sample was also reused in another study, on yellow fever vaccine responses in identical twins.

Sequencing was done on a sample of memory (CD45RO+) T cells sorted from blood. The receptors here all came from a young woman in good health.

This clonotype was counted between two and nine times. J is TRBJ2-7 and V is TRBV6-2 or TRBV6-3; no clear D gene. V was trimmed by 7 bases and J by 5 bases, leaving 9 bases between them. CDR3 length equals 11 residues. Germline CDR1 and CDR2: MNHEY and SVGEGT. The chain's CDR3 is CASMYLNEQYF. Written as DNA, the CDR3 is TGTGCCAGCATGTATTTGAACGAGCAGTACTTC.

This clonotype was observed a few times. The chain combines TRBV20-1 with TRBJ2-1, with 9 bases fitting TRBD2. V shed 1 base, J shed 7 bases, and the junction held 14 bases outside the gene matches. Looked up from germline, CDR1 is DFQATT and CDR2 is SNEGSKA (reference sequence). The CDR3 is 17 amino acids. The CDR3: CSARVVLAGAMGNEQFF. The CDR3 coding sequence is TGCAGTGCTAGAGTGGTATTAGCGGGGGCCATGGGTAATGAGCAGTTCTTC.

This clonotype was seen only once. The chain uses TRBV9 and TRBJ2-7; D assignment may be TRBD1 or TRBD2 (5 bases each). V was pared by 2 bases and J by 5 bases, with 14 bases between. Germline assignment: CDR1 SGDLS and CDR2 YYNGEE. The CDR3 extends over 14 amino acids. In nucleotides, the CDR3 is TGTGCCAGCAGCGTGGGACCGGACATACACGAGCAGTACTTC. Translation: CASSVGPDIHEQYF. Supplemented by reference TRBV9 and TRBJ2-7, the full variable domain reads DSGVTQTPKHLITATGQRVTLRCSPRSGDLSVYWYQQSLDQGLQFLIQYYNGEERAKGNILERFSAQQFPDLHSELNLSSLELGDSALYFCASSVGPDIHEQYFGPGTRLTVT.

This clonotype was seen repeatedly, ten times or more. V is TRBV7-2 and J is TRBJ2-1; D is ambiguous. The CDR3 totals 15 residues. The germline gives CDR1 SGHTA, CDR2 FQGNSA. The ends were cut back, 7 bases at V and 0 bases at J, with 13 bases in the middle. CDR3 protein: CASTQPRSSYNEQFF. As DNA, the CDR3 is TGTGCCAGCACCCAGCCGCGGAGCTCCTACAATGAGCAGTTCTTC.

This clonotype was detected ten times or more. The V call is TRBV12-3 or TRBV12-4, the J call TRBJ2-1; D ambiguous. The V end was cut by 0 bases, the J end by 11 bases, with 11 bases between. The CDR3 has 13 residues. The CDR3 nucleotides are TGTGCCAGCAGTTTAGCAGTGAAAACAAAGCAGTTCTTC. Protein product: CASSLAVKTKQFF.

This chain connects TRBV20-1 to TRBJ2-4; D might be TRBD2 (6 bases). Germline loops: CDR1 DFQATT, CDR2 SNEGSKA (reference sequence). V dropped 3 bases and J dropped 0 bases, with 9 bases sitting between them. The CDR3 runs 14 residues. CDR3 sequence: CSARRDLAKNIQYF. In DNA form, the CDR3 reads TGCAGTGCTAGGCGGGATCTAGCCAAAAACATTCAGTACTTC.

Ten or more counts support this clonotype. The chain employs TRBV7-2 and TRBJ2-1; 10 bases line up with TRBD2. There are 15 residues in the CDR3. CDR1 SGHTA and CDR2 FQGNSA come from the germline V gene. V was clipped by 4 bases and J by 7 bases; unmatched bases: 7. The CDR3 loop reads CASSSSSGSLNEQFF. The CDR3 coding sequence is TGTGCCAGCAGCTCCTCTAGCGGGAGTTTGAATGAGCAGTTCTTC. Full variable domain (remainder filled in from reference TRBV7-2 and TRBJ2-1): GAGVSQSPSNKVTEKGKDVELRCDPISGHTALYWYRQSLGQGLEFLIYFQGNSAPDKSGLPSDRFSAERTGGSVSTLTIQRTQQEDSAVYLCASSSSSGSLNEQFFGPGTRLTVL.

This clonotype was observed a few times. The V and J genes are TRBV15 and TRBJ2-5, with 8 bases lining up with TRBD2. Germline lookup yields CDR1 LNHNV and CDR2 YYDKDF (reference sequence). The CDR3 has 15 residues. Germline trimming cut 1 base from V and 4 bases from J; bases unmatched to any gene: 5. As DNA, the CDR3 is TGTGCCACCAGCAGAGGGGGGACTAGTGGAGAGACCCAGTACTTC. Translating gives CATSRGGTSGETQYF.

This clonotype was detected ten times or more. J is TRBJ2-1 and V is TRBV28; TRBD2 matches 14 bases. Germline CDR1 MDHEN, CDR2 SYDVKM. V trimming: 6 bases; J trimming: 4 bases; junction bases outside the gene matches: 5. This CDR3 has 16 residues. CDR3 coding DNA: TGTGCCAGCAGACTAAGGACTAGCGGGGGGTACAATGAGCAGTTCTTC. It translates to CASRLRTSGGYNEQFF.

The chain recombines TRBV11-2 with TRBJ1-6, with D unclear. The germline gives CDR1 SGHAT, CDR2 FQNNGV. V lost 5 bases, J lost 0 bases, and 20 bases lay in between. CDR3 length: 19 residues. CDR3 sequence (DNA): TGTGCCAGCAGCCCCCTATTACGTCGCCCGAGCTCCTATAATTCACCCCTCCACTTT. This sequence encodes CASSPLLRRPSSYNSPLHF.